The source of this TCR beta chain is a study of shared clonotypes between healthy human individuals. Study-wide background: The cohort had a couple of women and a few men, ages 18 to 49.

From germline, CDR1 is LNHNV and CDR2 YYDKDF (reference sequence). Deletions cut 0 bases from V and 4 bases from J, with 7 bases between. The CDR3 extends over 13 amino acids. Genomic DNA came from about 92 million PBMCs in unsorted samples. Among the unsorted PBMC samples, replicate PCRs used about 300 ng DNA, 30,000 to 35,000 T cell genomes. Original methodology: Junction-only sequences without quality scores came from ImmunoSEQ, so filtering differed. Sequencing used immunoSEQ multiplex PCR; TCRdb keeps in-frame clones, though not all of them. V and J calls and clone size are copied from that table; D and trimming were computed from the DNA. The sample records about 600,000 clones, just over 75% being singletons.

The receptor comes from a woman between 40 and 50 years old in good health. Some clones in this sample may be carry-over from other donors' samples. The V gene is TRBV15, the J gene TRBJ2-7; no firm D call. Sequenced sample: PBMCs. The CDR3 DNA follows: TGTGCCACCAGCAGAGATTCGGAATACGAGCAGTACTTC. Translated: CATSRDSEYEQYF.